These 14 T cell receptor beta chains were all obtained from the same sample, sequenced in a study of PD-1 blockade in classical Hodgkin lymphoma. This table comes from immunoSEQ multiplex PCR, and its TCRdb copy is limited to in-frame clones, with some not included. The sample lists 90,000 to 120,000 clones, about 88% occurring once. Every single patient, without exception, relapsed after autologous stem cell transplantation, and brentuximab vedotin exposure varied. Sample: peripheral blood mononuclear cells (PBMCs), taken before the second cycle of nivolumab. These receptors were obtained from a human donor with classical Hodgkin lymphoma.

The gene calls are TRBV6-1 and TRBJ1-2; D ambiguous. This CDR3 spans 13 amino acids. CDR1 and CDR2 from the germline V gene are MNHNS and SASEGT. Deletions cut 5 bases from V and 3 bases from J, with 10 bases between. The CDR3 loop is CASSLGWDYGYTF. As DNA, the CDR3 is TGTGCCAGCAGTTTAGGATGGGACTATGGCTACACCTTC.

The rearrangement uses TRBV7-9 and TRBJ2-1; possible D gene TRBD1, 6 bases. The CDR3 has 14 residues. Germline V gives CDR1 SEHNR, CDR2 FQNEAQ (reference sequence). V dropped 5 bases and J dropped 4 bases, with 12 bases sitting between them. In DNA, the CDR3 is TGTGCCAGCAGCCCGGGGACACCTTACAATGAGCAGTTCTTC. Translating it yields CASSPGTPYNEQFF. Drawing the rest from reference TRBV7-9 and TRBJ2-1, the complete variable domain is DTGVSQNPRHKITKRGQNVTFRCDPISEHNRLYWYRQTLGQGPEFLTYFQNEAQLEKSRLLSDRFSAERPKGSFSTLEIQRTEQGDSAMYLCASSPGTPYNEQFFGPGTRLTVL.

The chain carries TRBV19 and TRBJ1-6; weak D call: TRBD1 (6 bases). In germline, CDR1 is LNHDA, CDR2 SQIVND (reference sequence). The CDR3 has 15 amino acids. Deletions cut 3 bases from V and 10 bases from J, with 16 bases between. The CDR3: CASSMGQGLRSPLHF. CDR3 DNA: TGTGCCAGTAGTATGGGGCAGGGGCTTCGGTCACCCCTCCACTTT.

V and J are TRBV6-5 and TRBJ1-1, with D unclear. Germline CDR1 MNHEY, CDR2 SVGAGI. CDR3 length equals 12 residues. With 2 bases removed from V and 1 base from J, the gap between germline ends came to 2 bases. The CDR3 bases are TGTGCCAGCAGTTACCCGAACACTGAAGCTTTCTTT. This encodes CASSYPNTEAFF.

J is TRBJ2-1 and V is TRBV30; TRBD2 agrees at 13 bases. V was clipped by 3 bases and J by 9 bases; unmatched bases: 8. Looked up from germline, CDR1 is GTSNPN and CDR2 is SVGIG (reference sequence). This CDR3 is built from 15 residues. CDR3 sequence: CAWRTLLAGGGEQFF. In nucleotides, the CDR3 is TGTGCCTGGAGGACCTTACTAGCGGGAGGGGGTGAGCAGTTCTTC.

The chain has TRBV28 and TRBJ2-3; TRBD2 is a possible D gene (7 bases). This CDR3 is built from 15 residues. Trimming left V 6 bases short and J 2 bases short, with 15 bases between. The germline CDR1 and CDR2 sequences are MDHEN and SYDVKM. The CDR3 is CASRGHRDYTDTQYF. The CDR3 DNA reads as TGTGCCAGCAGGGGGCACAGGGACTACACAGATACGCAGTATTTT.

The genes are TRBV12-5 and TRBJ1-5; D is uncertain. Germline CDR1 is LGHNT and CDR2 is FRNRAP. The CDR3 sequence is 15 residues long. V was cut by 6 bases and J by 7 bases, with 19 bases left in between. Here the CDR3 DNA reads TGTGCTAGTGGATTCAGGACGAATACCTACCAGCCCCAGCATTTT. It codes for CASGFRTNTYQPQHF.

This chain uses TRBV18 with TRBJ1-4; possible D gene TRBD1, 5 bases. The V gene lost 6 bases and the J gene lost 7 bases, with 21 bases spanning the gap. From germline, CDR1 is KGHSH and CDR2 LQKENI. The CDR3 sequence is 16 residues long. Here the CDR3 DNA reads TGTGCCAGCTCCAATCCGACAGAAGCCGTACTTGAAAAACTGTTTTTT. Encoded protein: CASSNPTEAVLEKLFF.

The rearrangement links TRBV4-1 to TRBJ2-7, with D perhaps matching TRBD1 (5 bases). CDR3 size: 14 residues. Between the trimmed V and J ends, which lost 2 bases and 3 bases, there was a span of 11 bases. Germline CDR1 and CDR2: MGHRA and YSYEKL. The CDR3 spells CASSQPDRVYEQYF. CDR3 coding DNA: TGCGCCAGCAGCCAACCAGACAGAGTCTACGAGCAGTACTTC.

This chain joins TRBV9 and TRBJ2-3; unclear D gene. Germline CDR1 reads SGDLS; CDR2 reads YYNGEE. Trimming shortened V by 4 bases and J by 4 bases, and 13 bases separated the two germline ends. The length of the CDR3 is 14 residues. The CDR3: CASSSTSVADTQYF. The CDR3 nucleotides are TGTGCCAGCAGCTCTACATCGGTGGCAGATACGCAGTATTTT.

The chain is built from TRBV15 and TRBJ1-1; possible D gene TRBD1, 5 bases. Germline-derived CDR1 and CDR2 are LNHNV and YYDKDF (reference sequence). V lost 1 base, J lost 4 bases, and 13 bases lay in between. The CDR3 is 15 residues long. CDR3 residues: CATSRAAGGSTEAFF. The CDR3 DNA follows: TGTGCCACCAGCAGAGCGGCTGGGGGGTCCACTGAAGCTTTCTTT.

This chain joins TRBV7-9 and TRBJ2-7, with 15 positions matching TRBD2. Trimming cost V 4 bases and J 3 bases; bases outside gene matches: 10. The CDR3 covers 18 residues. The germline CDR1 and CDR2 sequences are SEHNR and FQNEAQ (reference sequence). In DNA, the CDR3 is TGTGCCAGCAGCTCCCGGACTAGCGGGAGGGCGAAGGACTACGAGCAGTACTTC. It encodes CASSSRTSGRAKDYEQYF.

The chain recombines TRBV11-3 with TRBJ2-5, with no clear D. Germline V gene sequence: CDR1 SGHNT, CDR2 YENEEA. The CDR3 spans 13 residues. Trimming took off 0 bases at V and 0 bases at J, with 2 bases between the two ends. The CDR3 nucleotides are TGTGCCAGCAGCTTAGATCACCAAGAGACCCAGTACTTC. The encoded protein is CASSLDHQETQYF. Combining the CDR3 with reference TRBV11-3 and TRBJ2-5 gives the whole variable domain EAGVVQSPRYKIIEKKQPVAFWCNPISGHNTLYWYLQNLGQGPELLIRYENEEAVDDSQLPKDRFSAERLKGVDSTLKIQPAELGDSAVYLCASSLDHQETQYFGPGTRLLVL.

This clone was counted a single time. The rearrangement links TRBV10-3 to TRBJ2-5, with TRBD1 matching 9 bases. The junction had 0 bases not matched to a gene; V was cut back by 2 bases and J by 5 bases. The germline gives CDR1 ENHRY, CDR2 SYGVKD. The CDR3 extends over 13 amino acids. The CDR3: CAISEDRGETQYF. The CDR3 DNA reads TGTGCCATCAGTGAGGACAGGGGGGAGACCCAGTACTTC.